This T cell receptor (beta chain) is drawn from a study of cytomegalovirus exposure and HLA in healthy donors. Study conclusions and caveats: In a later analysis, TCR beta V- and J-gene trimming was associated with a missense DCLRE1C variant. Within an earlier analysis, most TCR beta V segments proved productive either about 90% or about 30% of the time. Most TCR sequences showed up rarely, but some public TCRs showed up in many donors.

Details on this clone: Its antigen is unknown.

13 Jbeta primers and 60 Vbeta primers were used for the PCR. Sequencing was performed with immunoSEQ multiplex PCR; in TCRdb, only in-frame clones are kept and a portion is missing. In the table there are under 150,000 clones, just under 85% of which are singletons. The receptor comes from a boy between 2 and 10 years old in good health and CMV-seronegative. Sequenced input: PBMCs.

The CDR3 reads CAGKAGGPDNEQFF. For the CDR3, the DNA is TGTGCCGGTAAGGCGGGAGGGCCCGACAATGAGCAGTTCTTC. This chain connects TRBV7-9 to TRBJ2-1, with TRBD2 matching over 9 bases. The length of the CDR3 is 14 residues. Per the germline V gene, CDR1 is SEHNR and CDR2 is FQNEAQ (reference sequence). V lost 11 bases and J lost 5; bases outside the gene matches: 10.